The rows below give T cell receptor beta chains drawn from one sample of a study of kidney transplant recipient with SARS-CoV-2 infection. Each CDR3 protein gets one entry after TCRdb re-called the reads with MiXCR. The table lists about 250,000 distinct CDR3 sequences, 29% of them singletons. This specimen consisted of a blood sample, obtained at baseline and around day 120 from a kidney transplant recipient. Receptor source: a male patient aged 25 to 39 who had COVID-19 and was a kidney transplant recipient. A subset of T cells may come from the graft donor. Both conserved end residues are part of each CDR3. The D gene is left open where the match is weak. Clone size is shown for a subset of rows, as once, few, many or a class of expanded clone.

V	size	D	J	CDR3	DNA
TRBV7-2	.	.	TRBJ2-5	CASSSPETQYF	TGTGCCAGCAGCTCCCCGGAGACCCAGTACTTC
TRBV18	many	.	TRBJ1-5	CASSVGADQPQHF	TGTGCCAGCTCAGTGGGGGCCGATCAGCCCCAGCATTTT
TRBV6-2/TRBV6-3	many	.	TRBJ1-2	CASSVLFCIGKTYGYTF	TGTGCCAGCAGTGTCTTGTTCTGCATCGGAAAGACCTATGGCTACACCTTC
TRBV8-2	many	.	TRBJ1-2	CGSLFLDSRKTYGYTF	TGTGGCAGTTTATTTCTTGATAGCCGAAAGACCTATGGCTACACCTTC
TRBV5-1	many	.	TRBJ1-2	CASVCVSVRKTYGYTF	TGCGCCAGCGTTTGTGTATCGGTTCGAAAGACCTATGGCTACACCTTC
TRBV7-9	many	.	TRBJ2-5	CASSLAGSRGWEETQYF	TGTGCCAGCAGCTTAGCGGGATCCAGGGGATGGGAAGAGACCCAGTACTTC
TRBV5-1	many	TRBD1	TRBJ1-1	CASSFRQGNTEAFF	TGCGCCAGCAGCTTCCGACAGGGAAATACTGAAGCTTTCTTT
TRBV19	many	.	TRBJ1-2	CASSSAVTNRKTYGYTF	TGTGCCAGTAGTTCCGCTGTGACAAATCGAAAGACCTATGGCTACACCTTC
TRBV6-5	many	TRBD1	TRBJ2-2	CASSFGTVTGELFF	TGTGCCAGCAGTTTCGGGACAGTCACCGGGGAGCTGTTTTTT
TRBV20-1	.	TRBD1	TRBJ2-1	CSARDRGRGLTGAAYNEQFF	TGCAGTGCACGGGACAGGGGGCGTGGGCTAACGGGAGCCGCCTACAATGAGCAGTTCTTC
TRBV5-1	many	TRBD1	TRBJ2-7	CASSQYRGGHEQYF	TGCGCCAGCAGCCAGTACAGGGGTGGCCACGAGCAGTACTTC
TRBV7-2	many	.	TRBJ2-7	CASSLSRPAGEQYF	TGTGCCAGCAGCTTATCCCGGCCCGCAGGCGAGCAGTACTTC
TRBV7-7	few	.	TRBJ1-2	CASSMTNKCRKTYGYTF	TGTGCCAGCAGCATGACCAATAAGTGCCGAAAGACCTATGGCTACACCTTC
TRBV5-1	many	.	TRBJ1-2	CASVLKSVRKTYGYTF	TGCGCCAGCGTACTGAAATCGGTTCGAAAGACCTATGGCTACACCTTC
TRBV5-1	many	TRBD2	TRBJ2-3	CASSLGSGGSRDTQYF	TGCGCCAGCAGCTTGGGAAGCGGCGGGAGTAGGGATACGCAGTATTTT
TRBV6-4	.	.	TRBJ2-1	CASSDSSEDSGNEQFF	TGTGCCAGCAGTGACTCAAGCGAGGACTCCGGCAATGAGCAGTTCTTC
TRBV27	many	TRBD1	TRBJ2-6	CASSTTGISGANVLTF	TGTGCCAGCAGTACGACAGGGATCTCTGGGGCCAACGTCCTGACTTTC
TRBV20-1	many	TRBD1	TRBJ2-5	CSARGSGGAETQYF	TGCAGTGCTAGAGGATCAGGGGGTGCTGAGACCCAGTACTTC